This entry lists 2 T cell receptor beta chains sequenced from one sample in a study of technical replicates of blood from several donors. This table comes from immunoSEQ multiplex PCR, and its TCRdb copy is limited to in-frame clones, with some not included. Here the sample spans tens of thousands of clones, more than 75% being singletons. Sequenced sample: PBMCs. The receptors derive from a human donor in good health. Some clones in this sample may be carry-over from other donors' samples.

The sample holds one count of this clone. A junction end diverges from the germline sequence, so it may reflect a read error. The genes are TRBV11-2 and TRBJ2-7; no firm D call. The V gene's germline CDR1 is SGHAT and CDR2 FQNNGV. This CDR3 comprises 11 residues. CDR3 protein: CASSLDLEADF. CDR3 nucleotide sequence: TGTGCCAGCAGCTTAGATTTAGAGGCTGACTTC.

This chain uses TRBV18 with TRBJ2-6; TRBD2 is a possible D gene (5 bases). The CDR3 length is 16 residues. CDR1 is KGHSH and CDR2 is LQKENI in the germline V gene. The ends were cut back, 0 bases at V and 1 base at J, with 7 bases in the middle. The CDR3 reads CASSPPWESGANVLTF. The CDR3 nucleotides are TGTGCCAGCTCACCACCCTGGGAGTCTGGGGCCAACGTCCTGACTTTC.